A single sample gave rise to the 20 T cell receptor beta chains below, sequenced in a study of monozygotic twins with inflammatory bowel disease. From the 5' RACE reads, TCRdb lists one entry per CDR3 protein and no DNA. The sample yields approximately 400,000 distinct CDR3 sequences, of which the top ten take up around 2.5%. The sample was blood. The receptors originated from a human donor with ulcerative colitis or Crohn's disease, or a healthy co-twin of an affected twin (not recorded which).

The chain has TRBV29-1 and TRBJ1-1. The CDR3 totals 13 residues. CDR1 is SQVTM, CDR2 ANQGSEA, per germline. The CDR3 sequence: CSIRQVLNTEAFF.

This chain joins TRBV3-1 and TRBJ2-3; TCRdb's assignment of TRBD1 cannot be checked, as there is no DNA. The CDR3 contains 15 residues. Germline assignment: CDR1 LGHDT and CDR2 YNNKEL (reference sequence). The CDR3 is CASSQNSQGLDTQYF.

The chain has TRBV18 and TRBJ1-6. The length of the CDR3 is 15 residues. CDR1 and CDR2 from the germline V gene are KGHSH and LQKENI. The CDR3 sequence is CASSPEGRKNSPLHF. The full variable domain, with the rest looked up from reference TRBV18 and TRBJ1-6, is NAGVMQNPRHLVRRRGQEARLRCSPMKGHSHVYWYRQLPEEGLKFMVYLQKENIIDESGMPKERFSAEFPKEGPSILRIQQVVRGDSAAYFCASSPEGRKNSPLHFGNGTRLTVT.

The rearrangement uses TRBV28 and TRBJ2-7; the D call from TCRdb, TRBD2, cannot be confirmed without DNA. CDR1 and CDR2 (germline): MDHEN, SYDVKM. This CDR3 contains 15 residues. CDR3 sequence: CASTFRGSTSYEQYF. The full variable domain, with the rest looked up from reference TRBV28 and TRBJ2-7, is DVKVTQSSRYLVKRTGEKVFLECVQDMDHENMFWYRQDPGLGLRLIYFSYDVKMKEKGDIPEGYSVSREKKERFSLILESASTNQTSMYLCASTFRGSTSYEQYFGPGTRLTVT.

The chain carries TRBV5-5 and TRBJ2-1; without DNA, the TCRdb call of TRBD1 cannot be checked. CDR3 length: 16 amino acids. Germline V CDR1 and CDR2: SGHKS, YYEKEE (reference sequence). Here the CDR3 reads CASSPFMTGGFNEQFF.

The chain carries TRBV27 and TRBJ2-1. The CDR3 is 13 amino acids. Germline V gene sequence: CDR1 MNHEY, CDR2 SMNVEV (reference sequence). This CDR3 is CASSVGTSNEQFF.

The V call is TRBV20-1, the J call TRBJ1-5. This CDR3 has 12 residues. Germline V lookup: CDR1 DFQATT, CDR2 SNEGSKA (reference sequence). CDR3 residues: CSAMDGLPPQHF.

The CDR3 loop reads CASRRRGPSYEQYF. This chain connects TRBV12-3 or TRBV12-4 to TRBJ2-7. The CDR3 loop spans 14 amino acids.

V and J are TRBV20-1 and TRBJ2-1; no DNA is available, so the TRBD2 call from TCRdb remains unchecked. Germline-derived CDR1 and CDR2 are DFQATT and SNEGSKA (reference sequence). CDR3 length: 14 residues. CDR3 amino acids: CSARVSGGYNEQFF.

This CDR3 is CASSQRNSGRYGYTF. V gene TRBV3-1 combines with J gene TRBJ1-2; TCRdb lists TRBD1, though no DNA is available to test this call. CDR1 and CDR2 (germline): LGHDT, YNNKEL (reference sequence). This CDR3 region has 15 residues.

The V and J genes are TRBV19 and TRBJ2-2; TCRdb selects TRBD2, and the lack of DNA leaves this call unchecked. This CDR3 has 14 residues. Germline V lookup: CDR1 LNHDA, CDR2 SQIVND (reference sequence). CDR3 amino acids: CASSHTSAAGELFF.

The CDR3 sequence is CASSKAAPSSYNSPLYF. This chain joins TRBV21-1 and TRBJ1-6; TCRdb reports TRBD1, a call that lacks DNA to check it against. TRBV21-1 is marked as a pseudogene. The CDR3 has 17 residues.

This CDR3 is CASSQDRDTVSYNEQFF. The V and J genes are TRBV4-1 and TRBJ2-1. The CDR3 spans 17 residues. The V gene's germline CDR1 is MGHRA and CDR2 YSYEKL.

J is TRBJ1-4 and V is TRBV20-1. The CDR3 totals 15 residues. Germline V CDR1 and CDR2: DFQATT, SNEGSKA (reference sequence). CDR3 in amino acids: CSARDSGRGPEKLFF.

This chain uses TRBV18 with TRBJ1-1; absent DNA, TCRdb's TRBD1 call cannot be checked. Germline CDR1 reads KGHSH; CDR2 reads LQKENI. The length of the CDR3 is 14 residues. The CDR3 sequence: CASSPGTRNTEAFF.

The J gene is TRBJ1-2, the V gene TRBV14; TCRdb names TRBD1, which stays unverified in the absence of DNA. CDR1 is SGHDN, CDR2 FVKESK, per germline. The CDR3 is 17 residues long. The CDR3 loop is CASSQRTEDSRRGGYTF. The full variable domain, its missing parts supplied by reference TRBV14 and TRBJ1-2, is EAGVTQFPSHSVIEKGQTVTLRCDPISGHDNLYWYRRVMGKEIKFLLHFVKESKQDESGMPNNRFLAERTGGTYSTLKVQPAELEDSGVYFCASSQRTEDSRRGGYTFGSGTRLTVV.

This chain joins TRBV20-1 and TRBJ2-3; TCRdb names TRBD1, which stays unverified in the absence of DNA. The CDR3 spans 15 residues. CDR1 is DFQATT and CDR2 is SNEGSKA in the germline V gene (reference sequence). The CDR3 sequence is CSAIVAGRSTDTQYF.

The chain combines TRBV5-1 with TRBJ1-1; the TRBD1 assignment by TCRdb is unverifiable without DNA. The CDR3 has 15 residues. Germline CDR1 and CDR2: SGHRS and YFSETQ. The CDR3 spells CASSPTGGVETEAFF.

The gene calls are TRBV11-2 and TRBJ2-3; TCRdb proposes TRBD2, but this gene call is untestable without DNA. This CDR3 has 15 residues. From germline, CDR1 is SGHAT and CDR2 FQNNGV. The CDR3 loop is CASSRERGGTDTQYF.

The chain links TRBV15 to TRBJ2-1; TCRdb's assignment of TRBD2 cannot be checked, as there is no DNA. Germline V CDR1 and CDR2: LNHNV, YYDKDF (reference sequence). The CDR3 is made up of 16 amino acids. The CDR3 is CATSRGHSGRVNEQFF.